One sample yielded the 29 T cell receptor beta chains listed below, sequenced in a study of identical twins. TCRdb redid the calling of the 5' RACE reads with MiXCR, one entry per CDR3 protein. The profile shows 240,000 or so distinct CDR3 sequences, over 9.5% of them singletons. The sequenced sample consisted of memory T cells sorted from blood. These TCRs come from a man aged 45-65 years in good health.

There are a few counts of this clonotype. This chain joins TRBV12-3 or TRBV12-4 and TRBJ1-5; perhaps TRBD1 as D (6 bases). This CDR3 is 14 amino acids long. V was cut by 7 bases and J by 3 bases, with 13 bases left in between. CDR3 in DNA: TGTGCCAGCACCACGCAGGGGCACAATCAGCCCCAGCATTTT. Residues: CASTTQGHNQPQHF.

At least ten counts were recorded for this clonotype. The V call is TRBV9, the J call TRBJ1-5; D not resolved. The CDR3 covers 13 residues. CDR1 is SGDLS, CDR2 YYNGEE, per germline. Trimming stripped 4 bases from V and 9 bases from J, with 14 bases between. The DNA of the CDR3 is TGTGCCAGCAGCACTCGGGCCGAGGGGCCCCAGCATTTT. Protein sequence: CASSTRAEGPQHF.

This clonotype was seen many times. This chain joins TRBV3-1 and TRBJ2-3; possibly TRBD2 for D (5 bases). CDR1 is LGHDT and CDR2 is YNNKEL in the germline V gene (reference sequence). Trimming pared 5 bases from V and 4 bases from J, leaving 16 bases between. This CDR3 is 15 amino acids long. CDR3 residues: CASSRETLLPDTQYF. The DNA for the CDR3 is TGTGCCAGCAGCAGGGAGACCCTTCTCCCAGATACGCAGTATTTT.

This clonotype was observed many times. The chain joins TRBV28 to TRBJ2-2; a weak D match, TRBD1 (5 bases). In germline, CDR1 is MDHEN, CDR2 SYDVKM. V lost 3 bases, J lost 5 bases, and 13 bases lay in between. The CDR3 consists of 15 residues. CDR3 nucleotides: TGTGCCAGCAGTTTTCTAAAGGGGCTTACCGGGGAGCTGTTTTTT. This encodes CASSFLKGLTGELFF.

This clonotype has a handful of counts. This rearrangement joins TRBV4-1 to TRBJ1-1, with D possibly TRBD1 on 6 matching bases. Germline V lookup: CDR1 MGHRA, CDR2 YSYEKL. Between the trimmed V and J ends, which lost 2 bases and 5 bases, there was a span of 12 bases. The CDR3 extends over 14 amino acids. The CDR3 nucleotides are TGCGCCAGCAGCCAAAGTCGGGGGCTGACTGAAGCTTTCTTT. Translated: CASSQSRGLTEAFF.

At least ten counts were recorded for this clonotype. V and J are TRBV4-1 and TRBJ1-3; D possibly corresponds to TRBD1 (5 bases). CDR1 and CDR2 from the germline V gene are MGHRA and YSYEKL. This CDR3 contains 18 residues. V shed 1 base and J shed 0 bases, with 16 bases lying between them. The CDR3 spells CASSQGWGGDLSGNTIYF. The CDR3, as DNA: TGCGCCAGCAGCCAAGGATGGGGAGGGGACCTCTCTGGAAACACCATATATTTT.

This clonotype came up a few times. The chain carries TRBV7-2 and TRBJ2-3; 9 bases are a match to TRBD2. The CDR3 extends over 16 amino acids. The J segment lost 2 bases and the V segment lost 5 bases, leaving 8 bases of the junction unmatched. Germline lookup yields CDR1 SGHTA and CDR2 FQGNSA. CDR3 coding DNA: TGTGCCAGCAGCCCAGGGGCGGGGGGGATCACAGATACGCAGTATTTT. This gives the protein CASSPGAGGITDTQYF.

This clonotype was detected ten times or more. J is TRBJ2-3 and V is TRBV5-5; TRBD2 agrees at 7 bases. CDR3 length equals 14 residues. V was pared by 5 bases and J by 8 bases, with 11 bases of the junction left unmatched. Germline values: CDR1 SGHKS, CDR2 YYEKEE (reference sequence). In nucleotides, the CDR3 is TGTGCCAGCAGACCGTGGGGAGCGGGGACTACGCAGTATTTT. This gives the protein CASRPWGAGTTQYF.

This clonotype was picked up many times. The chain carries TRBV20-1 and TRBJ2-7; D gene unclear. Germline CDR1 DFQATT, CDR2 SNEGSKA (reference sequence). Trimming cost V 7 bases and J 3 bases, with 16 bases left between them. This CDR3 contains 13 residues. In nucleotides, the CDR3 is TGCAGTGGCCAGTCTAGGATCGGCTACGAGCAGTACTTC. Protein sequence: CSGQSRIGYEQYF.

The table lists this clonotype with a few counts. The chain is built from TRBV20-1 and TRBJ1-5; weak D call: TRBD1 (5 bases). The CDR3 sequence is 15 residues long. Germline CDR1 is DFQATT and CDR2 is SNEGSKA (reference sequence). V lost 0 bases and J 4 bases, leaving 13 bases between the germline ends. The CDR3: CSARDPGRANQPQHF. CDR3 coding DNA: TGCAGTGCTAGAGATCCCGGCAGGGCTAATCAGCCCCAGCATTTT.

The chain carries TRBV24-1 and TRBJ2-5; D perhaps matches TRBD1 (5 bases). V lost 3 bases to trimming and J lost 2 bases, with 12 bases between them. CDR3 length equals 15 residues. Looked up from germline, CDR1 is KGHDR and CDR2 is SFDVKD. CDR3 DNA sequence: TGTGCCACCAGTGATCCCGACGGACAACAAGAGACCCAGTACTTC. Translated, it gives CATSDPDGQQETQYF.

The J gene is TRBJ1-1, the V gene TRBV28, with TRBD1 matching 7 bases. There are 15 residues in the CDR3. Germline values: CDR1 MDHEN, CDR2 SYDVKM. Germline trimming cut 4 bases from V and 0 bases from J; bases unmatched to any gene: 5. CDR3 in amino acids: CASSSPGQMNTEAFF. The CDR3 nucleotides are TGTGCCAGCAGTTCACCGGGACAGATGAACACTGAAGCTTTCTTT.

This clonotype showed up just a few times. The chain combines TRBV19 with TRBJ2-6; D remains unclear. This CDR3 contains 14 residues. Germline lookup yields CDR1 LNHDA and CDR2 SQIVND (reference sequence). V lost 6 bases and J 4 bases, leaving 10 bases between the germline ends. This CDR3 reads CASRWATGANVLTF. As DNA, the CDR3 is TGTGCCAGTAGGTGGGCGACCGGGGCCAACGTCCTGACTTTC. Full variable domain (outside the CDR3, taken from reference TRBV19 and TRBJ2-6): DGGITQSPKYLFRKEGQNVTLSCEQNLNHDAMYWYRQDPGQGLRLIYYSQIVNDFQKGDIAEGYSVSREKKESFPLTVTSAQKNPTAFYLCASRWATGANVLTFGAGSRLTVL.

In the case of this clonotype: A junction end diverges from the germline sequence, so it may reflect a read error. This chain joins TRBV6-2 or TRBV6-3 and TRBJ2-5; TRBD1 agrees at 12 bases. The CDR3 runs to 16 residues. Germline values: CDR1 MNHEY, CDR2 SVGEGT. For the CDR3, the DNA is TGTGCCAGCAGAGATTCCCCGGGACAGGGGGCAGAGACCCAGAACTTC. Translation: CASRDSPGQGAETQNF.

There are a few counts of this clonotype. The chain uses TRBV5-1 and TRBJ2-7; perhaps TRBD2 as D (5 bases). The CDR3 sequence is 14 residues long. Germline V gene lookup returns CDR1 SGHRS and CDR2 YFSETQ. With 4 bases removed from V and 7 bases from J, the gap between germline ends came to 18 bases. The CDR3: CASSLDSRMGEQYF. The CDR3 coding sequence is TGCGCCAGCAGCCTGGACTCGAGGATGGGAGAGCAGTACTTC.

CDR3 in DNA: TGCAGTGCTCCGGGACAGGGGAGCGACTACAATGAGCAGTTCTTC. This gives the protein CSAPGQGSDYNEQFF. The chain has TRBV20-1 and TRBJ2-1; 10 nucleotides agree with TRBD1. V lost 5 bases, J lost 3 bases, and 7 bases stayed unmatched. This CDR3 has 15 residues. In germline, CDR1 is DFQATT, CDR2 SNEGSKA (reference sequence).

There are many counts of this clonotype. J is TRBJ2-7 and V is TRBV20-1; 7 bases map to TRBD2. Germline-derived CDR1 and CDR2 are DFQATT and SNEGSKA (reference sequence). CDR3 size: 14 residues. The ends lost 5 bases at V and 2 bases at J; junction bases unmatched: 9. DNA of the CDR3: TGCAGTGCTCCTCGGGGAGGGTACACCTACGAGCAGTACTTC. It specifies CSAPRGGYTYEQYF.

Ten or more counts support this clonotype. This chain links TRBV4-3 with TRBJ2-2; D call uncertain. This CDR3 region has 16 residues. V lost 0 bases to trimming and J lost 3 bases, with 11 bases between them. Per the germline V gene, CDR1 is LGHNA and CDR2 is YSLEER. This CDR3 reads CASSQESGFDTGELFF. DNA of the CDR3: TGCGCCAGCAGCCAAGAAAGTGGTTTCGACACCGGGGAGCTGTTTTTT.

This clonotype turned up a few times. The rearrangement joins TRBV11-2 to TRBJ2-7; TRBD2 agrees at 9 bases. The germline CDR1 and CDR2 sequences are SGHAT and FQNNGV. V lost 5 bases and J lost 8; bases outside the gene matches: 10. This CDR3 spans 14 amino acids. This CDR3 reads CASSGSSSGTKQYF. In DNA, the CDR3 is TGTGCCAGCAGCGGGTCGTCTAGCGGGACCAAGCAGTACTTC.

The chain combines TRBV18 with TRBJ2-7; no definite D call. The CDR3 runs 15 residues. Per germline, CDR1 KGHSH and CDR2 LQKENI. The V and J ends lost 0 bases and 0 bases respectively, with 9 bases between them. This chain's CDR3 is CASSPPGLFSYEQYF. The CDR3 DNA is TGTGCCAGCTCACCACCAGGGCTTTTCTCCTACGAGCAGTACTTC.

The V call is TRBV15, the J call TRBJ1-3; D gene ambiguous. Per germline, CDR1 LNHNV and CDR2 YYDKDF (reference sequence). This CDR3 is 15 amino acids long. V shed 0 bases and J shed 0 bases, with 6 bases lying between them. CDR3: CATSRDRVSGNTIYF. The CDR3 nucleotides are TGTGCCACCAGCAGAGATAGGGTCTCTGGAAACACCATATATTTT.

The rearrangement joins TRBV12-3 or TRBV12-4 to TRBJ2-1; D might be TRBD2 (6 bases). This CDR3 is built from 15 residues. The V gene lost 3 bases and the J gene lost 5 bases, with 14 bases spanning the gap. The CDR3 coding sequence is TGTGCCAGCAGTTTTGCGGGACCGCGGAACAATGAGCAGTTCTTC. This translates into CASSFAGPRNNEQFF.

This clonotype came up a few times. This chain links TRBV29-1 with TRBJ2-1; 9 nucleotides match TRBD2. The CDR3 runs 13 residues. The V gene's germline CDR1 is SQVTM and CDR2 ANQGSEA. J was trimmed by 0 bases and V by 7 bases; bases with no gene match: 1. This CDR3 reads CSASGASYNEQFF. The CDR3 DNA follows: TGCAGCGCTAGCGGGGCCTCCTACAATGAGCAGTTCTTC.

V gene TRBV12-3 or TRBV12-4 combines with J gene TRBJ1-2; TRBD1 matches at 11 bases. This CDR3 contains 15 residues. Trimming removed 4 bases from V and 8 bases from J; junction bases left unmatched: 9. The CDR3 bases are TGTGCCAGCAGTTCCTCCGGACAGGGGGCGCGGGGCTACACCTTC. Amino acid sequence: CASSSSGQGARGYTF.

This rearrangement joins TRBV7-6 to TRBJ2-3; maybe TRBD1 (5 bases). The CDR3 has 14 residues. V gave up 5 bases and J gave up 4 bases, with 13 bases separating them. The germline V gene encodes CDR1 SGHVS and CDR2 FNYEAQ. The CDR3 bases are TGTGCCAGCAGCCGACAGCAAGCTCCAGATACGCAGTATTTT. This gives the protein CASSRQQAPDTQYF.

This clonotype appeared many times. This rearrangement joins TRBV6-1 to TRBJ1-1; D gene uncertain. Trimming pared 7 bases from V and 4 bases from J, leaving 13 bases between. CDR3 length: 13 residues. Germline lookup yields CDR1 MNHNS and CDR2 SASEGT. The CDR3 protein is CASNAGWSTEAFF. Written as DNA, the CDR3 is TGTGCCAGCAATGCGGGATGGAGCACTGAAGCTTTCTTT.

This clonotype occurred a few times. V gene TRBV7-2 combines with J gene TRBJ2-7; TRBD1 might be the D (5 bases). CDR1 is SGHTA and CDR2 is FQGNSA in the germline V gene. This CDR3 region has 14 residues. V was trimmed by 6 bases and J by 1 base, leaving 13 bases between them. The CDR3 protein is CASSTAGPSYEQYF. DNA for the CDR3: TGTGCCAGCAGTACGGCAGGGCCGTCCTACGAGCAGTACTTC.

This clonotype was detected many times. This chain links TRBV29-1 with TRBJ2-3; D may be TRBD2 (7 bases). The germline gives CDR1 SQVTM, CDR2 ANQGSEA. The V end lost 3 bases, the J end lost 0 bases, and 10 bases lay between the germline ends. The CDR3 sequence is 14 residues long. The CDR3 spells CSVEGGPSTDTQYF. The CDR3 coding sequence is TGCAGCGTTGAGGGGGGGCCTAGCACAGATACGCAGTATTTT.

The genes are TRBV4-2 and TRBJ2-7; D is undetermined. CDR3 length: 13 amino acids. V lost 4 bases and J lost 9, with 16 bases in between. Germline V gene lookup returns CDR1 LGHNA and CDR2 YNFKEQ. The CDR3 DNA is TGTGCCAGCAGCCGGTTTGAGTCTCAGTGGCAGTACTTC. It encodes CASSRFESQWQYF.